These 14 T cell receptor beta chains came from one sample sequenced in a study of long-term antiretroviral therapy in people with HIV. The assay used was immunoSEQ (version v3.0), run at survey level. The table came from immunoSEQ multiplex PCR; TCRdb's copy has only in-frame clones and leaves some out. The data hold tens of thousands of clones, with over 90% observed a single time. Source: unsorted PBMCs, taken 7.6 years after starting antiretroviral therapy. The receptors were gathered from a middle-aged woman with HIV.

The chain couples TRBV4-3 to TRBJ1-1, with 9 nucleotides matching TRBD1. Unmatched junction bases numbered 9, after V lost 4 bases and J lost 6 bases. Germline V gene lookup returns CDR1 LGHNA and CDR2 YSLEER. The CDR3 is 15 residues long. CDR3 residues: CASSPGTGLGPEAFF. CDR3 in DNA: TGCGCCAGCAGCCCCGGGACAGGGTTGGGGCCTGAAGCTTTCTTT.

V gene TRBV27 combines with J gene TRBJ2-1; 7 bases are a match to TRBD1. CDR1 and CDR2 (germline): MNHEY, SMNVEV (reference sequence). V lost 5 bases, J lost 2 bases, and 9 bases stayed unmatched. CDR3 length: 16 residues. The CDR3 coding sequence is TGTGCCAGCAGTCAAAGACAGGGTAACACCTACAATGAGCAGTTCTTC. Amino acid sequence: CASSQRQGNTYNEQFF.

The chain couples TRBV6-5 to TRBJ2-3; D might be TRBD2 (5 bases). Germline V CDR1 and CDR2: MNHEY, SVGAGI. Trimming stripped 7 bases from V and 4 bases from J, with 15 bases between. The CDR3 is 14 amino acids. CDR3 nucleotide sequence: TGTGCCAGCAAAGCGGCCAAAGGGTCAGATACGCAGTATTTT. Protein product: CASKAAKGSDTQYF.

The chain links TRBV6-1 to TRBJ2-5; 11 bases match TRBD1. CDR3 length: 15 residues. CDR1 MNHNS and CDR2 SASEGT come from the germline V gene. With 4 bases clipped from V and 8 bases from J, the junction kept 9 bases outside the gene matches. The CDR3 DNA reads TGTGCCAGCAGTGGATGGACAGGGGGCGTAAGTACCCAGTACTTC. It encodes CASSGWTGGVSTQYF.

CDR3 bases: TGTGCCATCGGGAAGGGCCGCCAGGGGGCTCTTTCTAACTATGGCTACACCTTC. This translates into CAIGKGRQGALSNYGYTF. The V call is TRBV10-3, the J call TRBJ1-2; 8 bases are a match to TRBD1. The CDR3 extends over 18 amino acids. Losses at the gene ends were 8 bases for V and 0 bases for J; bases not matched to a gene: 17. The germline V gene encodes CDR1 ENHRY and CDR2 SYGVKD.

The rearrangement links TRBV4-3 to TRBJ1-6; tentatively, D is TRBD1 (5 bases). The germline V gene encodes CDR1 LGHNA and CDR2 YSLEER. CDR3 length: 15 amino acids. V was pared by 0 bases and J by 7 bases, with 10 bases between. CDR3 protein: CASSQDWDGNSPLHF. DNA for the CDR3: TGCGCCAGCAGCCAAGATTGGGACGGGAATTCACCCCTCCACTTT.

The chain uses TRBV5-1 and TRBJ1-1, with D tentatively TRBD1 (6 bases). The germline V and J ends were trimmed by 0 bases and 1 base, with 10 bases remaining between them. This CDR3 is 15 amino acids long. Germline V lookup: CDR1 SGHRS, CDR2 YFSETQ. The DNA for the CDR3 is TGCGCCAGCAGCTTGGTCGGGGGGCAGAACACTGAAGCTTTCTTT. This encodes CASSLVGGQNTEAFF.

The rearrangement links TRBV5-1 to TRBJ2-5; D is undetermined. The length of the CDR3 is 12 residues. Per germline, CDR1 SGHRS and CDR2 YFSETQ. Trimming shortened V by 4 bases and J by 3 bases, and 7 bases separated the two germline ends. CDR3 protein: CASSERKETQYF. In DNA, the CDR3 is TGCGCCAGCAGCGAGAGAAAAGAGACCCAGTACTTC.

The V gene is TRBV4-1, the J gene TRBJ2-3; D unclear. This CDR3 is 13 amino acids long. Trimming shortened V by 0 bases and J by 4 bases, and 5 bases separated the two germline ends. Germline V gene data show CDR1 as MGHRA and CDR2 as YSYEKL. CDR3 DNA sequence: TGCGCCAGCAGCCAAGAGTGGGCAGATACGCAGTATTTT. This translates into CASSQEWADTQYF.

The chain has TRBV11-2 and TRBJ1-5, with 9 bases matching TRBD1. Germline V gene data show CDR1 as SGHAT and CDR2 as FQNNGV. J gave up 7 bases and V 1 base, and 5 bases lay outside the gene matches. The CDR3 runs to 15 residues. The CDR3 loop reads CASSLGTGVQQPQHF. As DNA, the CDR3 is TGTGCCAGCAGCTTAGGGACAGGGGTTCAACAGCCCCAGCATTTT.

This chain connects TRBV30 to TRBJ1-2; 11 nucleotides agree with TRBD1. From germline, CDR1 is GTSNPN and CDR2 SVGIG (reference sequence). The CDR3 runs to 13 residues. V shed 2 bases, J shed 6 bases, and the junction held 2 bases outside the gene matches. CDR3 sequence: CAWSSGQGDGYTF. CDR3 nucleotide sequence: TGTGCCTGGAGTTCGGGACAGGGGGATGGCTACACCTTC.

The chain carries TRBV7-3 and TRBJ2-2; TRBD1 aligns across 8 bases. J gave up 5 bases and V 2 bases, and 4 bases lay outside the gene matches. This CDR3 region has 15 residues. The germline V gene has CDR1 SGHTA and CDR2 FQGTGA. The CDR3 nucleotides are TGTGCCAGCAGCTTAGGCAGGGGGCGGACCGGGGAGCTGTTTTTT. Translated: CASSLGRGRTGELFF.

This chain links TRBV6-6 with TRBJ2-7; D ambiguous. The CDR3 extends over 14 amino acids. Trimming took 6 bases from V and 3 from J, leaving 15 bases between them. Germline V gene data show CDR1 as MNHNY and CDR2 as SVGAGI (reference sequence). The CDR3 is CASSSGPTDYEQYF. CDR3 sequence (DNA): TGTGCCAGCAGCTCCGGTCCGACTGACTACGAGCAGTACTTC.

A single count supports this clone. The chain is built from TRBV19 and TRBJ2-1, with 7 positions matching TRBD2. The CDR3 consists of 15 residues. The ends lost 2 bases at V and 5 bases at J; junction bases unmatched: 6. In germline, CDR1 is LNHDA, CDR2 SQIVND (reference sequence). The CDR3 reads CASSIQRGPNNEQFF. The CDR3 DNA sequence: TGTGCCAGTAGTATACAGCGGGGCCCAAACAATGAGCAGTTCTTC.